Each of the 32 T cell receptor beta chains below was sequenced from the same sample in a study of blood T cells in healthy people across ages. The use of a sample-barcoded 5' primer and a J-beta primer mix characterized a second PCR of about 7 to 12 cycles. TCRdb used MiXCR to reprocess the 5' RACE reads, holding one entry per CDR3 protein. The sample consists of about 720,000 distinct CDR3 sequences, 22% of them appearing once. Input material: blood. These receptors came from a man between 65 and 85 years old in good health.

This clonotype was counted a few times. The chain couples TRBV7-8 to TRBJ2-1; D is possibly TRBD2 (6 bases). Germline V lookup: CDR1 SGHVS, CDR2 FQNEAQ. The CDR3 runs to 15 residues. V was cut by 5 bases and J by 6 bases, with 17 bases left in between. The CDR3 DNA reads TGTGCCAGCAGCCAGAGGGTAGCGGCTATCAATGAGCAGTTCTTC. This encodes CASSQRVAAINEQFF.

Points on this clonotype: Lacking the conserved final phenylalanine or tryptophan, this CDR3 likely reflects a read error. V is TRBV5-6 and J is TRBJ1-2; no clear D gene. V shed 5 bases and J shed 6 bases, with 23 bases lying between them. The CDR3 length is 16 residues. Looked up from germline, CDR1 is SGHDT and CDR2 is YYEEEE. The CDR3 DNA reads TGTGCCAGCAGTTTTAGCGGTGGCATAAATTGGAATGGCTACACCTCC. This codes for CASSFSGGINWNGYTS.

The J gene is TRBJ2-3, the V gene TRBV19; no definite D call. The V gene lost 3 bases and the J gene lost 4 bases, with 11 bases spanning the gap. Germline V gives CDR1 LNHDA, CDR2 SQIVND (reference sequence). CDR3 length: 14 residues. The CDR3 reads CASSIQFSADTQYF. CDR3 bases: TGTGCCAGTAGTATCCAATTCAGCGCAGATACGCAGTATTTT.

This rearrangement joins TRBV12-3 or TRBV12-4 to TRBJ1-5, with a tentative D call TRBD1 (5 bases). Trimming pared 6 bases from V and 7 bases from J, leaving 10 bases between. The CDR3 covers 12 residues. The CDR3 DNA reads as TGTGCCAGCAGACTAGGGGACCAGCCCCAGCATTTT. Translation: CASRLGDQPQHF.

The rearrangement joins TRBV11-3 to TRBJ2-1; 7 nucleotides align to TRBD2. Germline V gene lookup returns CDR1 SGHNT and CDR2 YENEEA. With V trimmed by 7 bases and J by 0 bases, 3 bases remained unmatched. The CDR3 is 14 residues long. The CDR3 loop is CASMGGGSYNEQFF. The CDR3 nucleotides read TGTGCCAGCATGGGGGGGGGCTCCTACAATGAGCAGTTCTTC. The full variable domain, completed using reference TRBV11-3 and TRBJ2-1, is EAGVVQSPRYKIIEKKQPVAFWCNPISGHNTLYWYLQNLGQGPELLIRYENEEAVDDSQLPKDRFSAERLKGVDSTLKIQPAELGDSAVYLCASMGGGSYNEQFFGPGTRLTVL.

This clonotype was observed at least ten times. This sequence joins TRBV29-1 and TRBJ2-1; D not resolved. Germline V gives CDR1 SQVTM, CDR2 ANQGSEA. V was shortened by 6 bases and J by 0 bases, with 9 bases between the two germline ends. The CDR3 is 13 residues long. The CDR3 coding sequence is TGCAGCGTAGAGGCTACCTCCTACAATGAGCAGTTCTTC. Translating gives CSVEATSYNEQFF.

The chain joins TRBV12-3 or TRBV12-4 to TRBJ2-7; TRBD1 agrees at 8 bases. The CDR3 is 17 residues long. The CDR3 is CASSLAPDRDSTYGQYV. The CDR3 region has the DNA TGTGCCAGCAGTCTAGCCCCGGACAGGGACTCAACGTACGGGCAGTACGTC.

This clonotype was seen more than once but under ten times. V is TRBV5-1 and J is TRBJ1-5, with D tentatively TRBD1 (6 bases). The V end lost 2 bases, the J end lost 8 bases, and 14 bases lay between the germline ends. The CDR3 runs 14 residues. The germline gives CDR1 SGHRS, CDR2 YFSETQ. Here the CDR3 DNA reads TGCGCCAGCAGCTTTGGGGGCGCAGGTGAGCCCCAGCATTTT. This gives the protein CASSFGGAGEPQHF.

The CDR3 coding sequence is TGTGCCAGCAGCACTACTGAGCAGCAGCCCCAGCATTTT. Encoded protein: CASSTTEQQPQHF. The rearrangement uses TRBV6-5 and TRBJ1-5, with D unresolved. V was trimmed by 6 bases and J by 7 bases, leaving 13 bases between them. CDR1 and CDR2 from the germline V gene are MNHEY and SVGAGI. This CDR3 is 13 amino acids long.

V and J are TRBV20-1 and TRBJ1-1; unclear D gene. Trimming left V 8 bases short and J 4 bases short, with 8 bases between. This CDR3 has 10 amino acids. CDR1 is DFQATT, CDR2 SNEGSKA, per germline (reference sequence). The CDR3 DNA sequence: TGCAGTTCCTTATCCACTGAAGCTTTCTTT. As protein: CSSLSTEAFF.

The rearrangement uses TRBV12-3 or TRBV12-4 and TRBJ1-1, with D possibly TRBD1 on 5 matching bases. V lost 6 bases, J lost 8 bases, and 10 bases lay in between. The CDR3 length is 11 residues. The CDR3 DNA is TGTGCCAGCAGCCATCGACAGGAAGCTTTCTTT. As protein: CASSHRQEAFF.

This clonotype has a handful of counts. The chain carries TRBV7-8 and TRBJ2-7; no clear D gene. The J call is in doubt because the DNA end fits TRBJ2-1 better. The CDR3 sequence is 15 residues long. CDR1 is SGHVS and CDR2 is FQNEAQ in the germline V gene. In DNA form, the CDR3 reads TGTGCCAGCAAGGCAACGGGTTCCACCTACAATGAGCAGTTCTTC. Residues: CASKATGSTYNEQFF.

This clonotype was counted between two and nine times. CDR3 nucleotides: TGTGCCAGCAGCGATACCGGGACAGCCTATGGCTACACCTTC. Residues: CASSDTGTAYGYTF. This chain links TRBV7-9 with TRBJ1-2; 7 positions match TRBD1. Germline V lookup: CDR1 SEHNR, CDR2 FQNEAQ (reference sequence). The CDR3 covers 14 residues. Trimming cost V 5 bases and J 4 bases; bases outside gene matches: 7.

This clonotype was seen only a few times. The V gene is TRBV11-2, the J gene TRBJ2-7; no clear D gene. Germline CDR1 is SGHAT and CDR2 is FQNNGV. The ends were cut back, 5 bases at V and 7 bases at J, with 18 bases in the middle. This CDR3 spans 14 amino acids. CDR3 region: CASSLLGVLREQYV. CDR3 coding DNA: TGTGCCAGCAGCCTCCTTGGCGTACTTCGGGAGCAGTACGTC.

The J gene is TRBJ2-3, the V gene TRBV6-1; D tentatively reads TRBD1 or TRBD2 (5 bases each). Germline V gene data show CDR1 as MNHNS and CDR2 as SASEGT. The V and J ends lost 8 bases and 4 bases respectively, with 16 bases between them. CDR3 length: 14 amino acids. The CDR3 here is CASPEGTGPDTQYF. CDR3 in DNA: TGTGCCAGCCCCGAGGGGACGGGCCCAGATACGCAGTATTTT.

The chain joins TRBV12-5 to TRBJ2-1; D gene uncertain. This CDR3 is 12 amino acids long. Germline CDR1 is LGHNT and CDR2 is FRNRAP. The germline V and J ends were trimmed by 3 bases and 10 bases, with 10 bases remaining between them. The CDR3 sequence is CASGFLPEEQFF. The DNA of the CDR3 is TGTGCTAGTGGTTTCCTACCCGAAGAGCAGTTCTTC.

The rearrangement uses TRBV29-1 and TRBJ2-3; D may be TRBD1 or TRBD2 (6 bases each). Trimming shortened V by 7 bases and J by 4 bases, and 12 bases separated the two germline ends. The CDR3 sequence is 12 residues long. The germline V gene has CDR1 SQVTM and CDR2 ANQGSEA. CDR3 residues: CSADGGPDTQYF. The DNA of the CDR3 is TGCAGCGCCGACGGGGGCCCAGATACGCAGTATTTT.

This clonotype was seen many times. The rearrangement uses TRBV7-2 and TRBJ1-2, with unresolved D. V was trimmed by 4 bases and J by 1 base, leaving 10 bases between them. This CDR3 contains 14 residues. CDR1 SGHTA and CDR2 FQGNSA come from the germline V gene. The CDR3 sequence: CASSSWTYNYGYTF. CDR3 DNA: TGTGCCAGCAGCTCCTGGACGTATAACTATGGCTACACCTTC.

This rearrangement joins TRBV6-6 to TRBJ2-1; D perhaps matches TRBD1 (6 bases). Germline CDR1 and CDR2: MNHNY and SVGAGI (reference sequence). Trimming took 9 bases from V and 4 from J, leaving 10 bases between them. The CDR3 is 12 residues long. The CDR3 is CASITGYNEQFF. Written as DNA, the CDR3 is TGTGCCAGTATAACAGGGTACAATGAGCAGTTCTTC.

The chain carries TRBV12-3 or TRBV12-4 and TRBJ1-2; no clear D. V lost 6 bases to trimming and J lost 8 bases, with 13 bases between them. The CDR3 sequence is 12 residues long. This CDR3 reads CASREAGGGYTF. The CDR3 DNA is TGTGCCAGCAGAGAGGCAGGCGGCGGCTACACCTTC.

This clonotype was counted between two and nine times. V gene TRBV5-1 combines with J gene TRBJ2-7, with a possible D match to TRBD2 (6 bases). V was pared by 1 base and J by 3 bases, with 14 bases between. CDR1 and CDR2 from the germline V gene are SGHRS and YFSETQ. The length of the CDR3 is 15 residues. The CDR3 loop is CASSLSGGTNYEQYF. For the CDR3, the DNA is TGCGCCAGCAGCTTGTCGGGCGGGACCAACTACGAGCAGTACTTC.

This clonotype came up a few times. The chain couples TRBV12-3 or TRBV12-4 to TRBJ1-5, with 7 bases that match TRBD1. The CDR3 is made up of 13 amino acids. The junction had 7 bases not matched to a gene; V was cut back by 7 bases and J by 7 bases. The CDR3 loop reads CASTQQGNQPQHF. In nucleotides, the CDR3 is TGTGCCAGCACCCAACAGGGGAACCAGCCCCAGCATTTT.

The chain combines TRBV2 with TRBJ2-5; 10 nucleotides align to TRBD1. The CDR3 consists of 14 residues. V was clipped by 7 bases and J by 2 bases; unmatched bases: 4. From germline, CDR1 is SNHLY and CDR2 FYNNEI. CDR3 DNA: TGTGCCAGCAATCTGGGACAGGGGCAAGAGACCCAGTACTTC. The encoded protein is CASNLGQGQETQYF.

At least ten counts were recorded for this clonotype. The genes are TRBV29-1 and TRBJ1-1, with 7 bases aligning to TRBD1. This CDR3 is 11 amino acids long. Unmatched junction bases numbered 3, after V lost 4 bases and J lost 7 bases. Germline V gene data show CDR1 as SQVTM and CDR2 as ANQGSEA. The chain's CDR3 is CSVGRDSEAFF. The CDR3 region has the DNA TGCAGCGTTGGCCGGGACAGTGAAGCTTTCTTT.

The V gene is TRBV15, the J gene TRBJ2-1; D not certain. Germline V lookup: CDR1 LNHNV, CDR2 YYDKDF (reference sequence). V gave up 0 bases and J gave up 5 bases, with 20 bases separating them. This CDR3 spans 18 amino acids. CDR3 nucleotide sequence: TGTGCCACCAGCAGAGATCTGATGGGGTCCCACGGACACAATGAGCAGTTCTTC. It specifies CATSRDLMGSHGHNEQFF.

CDR3 loop: CASTRGGGADTQYF. In DNA form, the CDR3 reads TGTGCCAGCACCCGGGGAGGGGGGGCAGATACGCAGTATTTT. This chain joins TRBV3-1 and TRBJ2-3; TRBD2 is a possible D gene (7 bases). V was cut by 7 bases and J by 4 bases, with 15 bases left in between. Germline V gene sequence: CDR1 LGHDT, CDR2 YNNKEL (reference sequence). The CDR3 is made up of 14 amino acids.

This clonotype has a handful of counts. The chain carries TRBV10-3 and TRBJ1-3, with unresolved D. CDR1 and CDR2 (germline): ENHRY, SYGVKD. The V end was cut by 4 bases, the J end by 0 bases, with 7 bases between. CDR3 length: 14 amino acids. CDR3 nucleotides: TGTGCCATCAGTGTGGGAGTCTCTGGAAACACCATATATTTT. This translates into CAISVGVSGNTIYF.

The chain has TRBV14 and TRBJ2-1; 14 bases match TRBD2. CDR3 size: 16 residues. With V trimmed by 6 bases and J by 5 bases, 6 bases remained unmatched. In germline, CDR1 is SGHDN, CDR2 FVKESK. The CDR3 bases are TGTGCCAGCAGGACGACTAGCGGGAGGGCAAACAATGAGCAGTTCTTC. It yields the protein CASRTTSGRANNEQFF.

The rearrangement uses TRBV10-3 and TRBJ1-1, with unresolved D. With 6 bases removed from V and 7 bases from J, the gap between germline ends came to 15 bases. The CDR3 covers 13 residues. Germline V gives CDR1 ENHRY, CDR2 SYGVKD. In DNA, the CDR3 is TGTGCCATCAGGGACGACTGGTCCTTTGAAGCTTTCTTT. This gives the protein CAIRDDWSFEAFF.

The chain recombines TRBV4-3 with TRBJ2-1, with TRBD1 as a possible D gene (6 bases). This CDR3 is 17 amino acids long. Trimming stripped 0 bases from V and 0 bases from J, with 12 bases between. Looked up from germline, CDR1 is LGHNA and CDR2 is YSLEER. CDR3 nucleotides: TGCGCCAGCAGCCAAGAAAGGGGGTCCAGCTCCTACAATGAGCAGTTCTTC. Its translation: CASSQERGSSSYNEQFF.

A few counts support this clonotype. The rearrangement links TRBV5-6 to TRBJ2-5, with TRBD1 matching 10 bases. The CDR3 has 16 residues. Germline CDR1 reads SGHDT; CDR2 reads YYEEEE. V was clipped by 4 bases and J by 3 bases; unmatched bases: 9. DNA of the CDR3: TGTGCCAGCAGCCAGCTGGGACAGGGGCGCGAAGAGACCCAGTACTTC. It codes for CASSQLGQGREETQYF.

This clonotype was picked up many times. The chain links TRBV5-1 to TRBJ2-2; 8 bases map to TRBD1. The V gene's germline CDR1 is SGHRS and CDR2 YFSETQ. This CDR3 region has 14 residues. V shed 0 bases and J 6 bases; nucleotides not matched to a gene: 1. CDR3 nucleotide sequence: TGCGCCAGCAGCTTGGACAGGGGGGCCGGGGAGCTGTTTTTT. Protein sequence: CASSLDRGAGELFF.